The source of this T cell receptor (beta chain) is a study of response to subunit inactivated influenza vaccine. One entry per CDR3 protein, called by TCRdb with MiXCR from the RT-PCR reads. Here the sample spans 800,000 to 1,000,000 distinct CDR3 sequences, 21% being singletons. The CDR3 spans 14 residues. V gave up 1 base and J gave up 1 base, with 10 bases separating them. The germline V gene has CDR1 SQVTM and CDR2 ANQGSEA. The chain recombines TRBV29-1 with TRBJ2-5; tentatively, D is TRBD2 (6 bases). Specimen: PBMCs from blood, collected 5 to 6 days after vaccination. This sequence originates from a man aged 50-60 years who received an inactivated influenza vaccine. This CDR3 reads CSVEVGGVQETQYF. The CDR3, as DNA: TGCAGCGTTGAAGTGGGGGGAGTCCAAGAGACCCAGTACTTC.